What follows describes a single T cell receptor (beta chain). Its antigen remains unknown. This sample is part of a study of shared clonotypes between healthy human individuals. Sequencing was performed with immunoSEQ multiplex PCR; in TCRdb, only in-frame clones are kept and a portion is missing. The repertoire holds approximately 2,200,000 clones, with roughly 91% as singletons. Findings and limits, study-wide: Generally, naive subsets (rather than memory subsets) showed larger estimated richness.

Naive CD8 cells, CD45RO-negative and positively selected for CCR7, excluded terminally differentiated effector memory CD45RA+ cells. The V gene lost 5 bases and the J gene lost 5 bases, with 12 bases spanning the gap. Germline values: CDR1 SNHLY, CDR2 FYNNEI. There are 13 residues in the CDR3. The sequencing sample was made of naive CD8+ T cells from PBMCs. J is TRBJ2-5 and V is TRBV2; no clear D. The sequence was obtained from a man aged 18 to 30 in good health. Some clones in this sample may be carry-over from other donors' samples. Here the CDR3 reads CASSPRLGETQYF. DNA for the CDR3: TGTGCCAGCAGTCCTCGTTTAGGGGAGACCCAGTACTTC.